This T cell receptor beta chain was documented in a study of blood T cell repertoires in COVID-19. Study-wide background: Acute and convalescent COVID-19 specimens originated in the United States, Italy and Spain. Sources were T cells, B-cell-depleted T cells, or PBMCs; the material itself was cDNA or gDNA.

In the authors' workflow: Reference gene primer amplification gave nucleated cell count estimates. TCRdb's copy holds only in-frame clones and misses some; the assay was immunoSEQ multiplex PCR. Clonal size and the V and J genes are those of that table, whereas D and trimming came from the DNA. Here the sample spans approximately 250,000 clones, approximately 89% being singletons. This clone was found a few times. It was during active infection that Seattle patients were enrolled and then longitudinally followed. CDR1 and CDR2 from the germline V gene are SGHNT and YENEEA. V lost 5 bases and J lost 10, with 17 bases in between. This CDR3 is built from 13 residues.

The TCR comes from a woman in her 70s with COVID-19, enrolled during active disease. Sequenced input: peripheral blood. The chain is built from TRBV11-3 and TRBJ1-1; D call uncertain. In DNA form, the CDR3 reads TGTGCCAGCAGCCCAAACAACGGGGAACGAGCTTTCTTT. Its protein is CASSPNNGERAFF.